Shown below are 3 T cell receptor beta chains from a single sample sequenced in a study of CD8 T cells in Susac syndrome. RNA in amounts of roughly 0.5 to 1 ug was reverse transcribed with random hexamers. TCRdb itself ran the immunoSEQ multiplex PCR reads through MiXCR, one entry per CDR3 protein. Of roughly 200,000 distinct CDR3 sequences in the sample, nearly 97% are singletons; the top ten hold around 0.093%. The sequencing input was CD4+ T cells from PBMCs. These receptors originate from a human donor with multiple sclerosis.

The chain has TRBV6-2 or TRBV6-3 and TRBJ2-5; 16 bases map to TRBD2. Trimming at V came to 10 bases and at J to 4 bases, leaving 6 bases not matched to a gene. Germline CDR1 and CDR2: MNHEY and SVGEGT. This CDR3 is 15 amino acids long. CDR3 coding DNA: TGTGCCACCGCCGGGACTAGCGGGGGGGCAGAGACCCAGTACTTC. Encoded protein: CATAGTSGGAETQYF.

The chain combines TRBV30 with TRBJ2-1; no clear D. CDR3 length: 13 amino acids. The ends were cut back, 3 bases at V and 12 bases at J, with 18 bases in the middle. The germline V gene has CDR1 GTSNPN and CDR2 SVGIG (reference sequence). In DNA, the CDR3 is TGTGCCTGGAGCCCCGCCGCCCTAGACGTGCAGTTCTTC. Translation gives CAWSPAALDVQFF. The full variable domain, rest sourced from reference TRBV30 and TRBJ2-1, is SQTIHQWPATLVQPVGSPLSLECTVEGTSNPNLYWYRQAAGRGLQLLFYSVGIGQISSEVPQNLSASRPQDRQFILSSKKLLLSDSGFYLCAWSPAALDVQFFGPGTRLTVL.

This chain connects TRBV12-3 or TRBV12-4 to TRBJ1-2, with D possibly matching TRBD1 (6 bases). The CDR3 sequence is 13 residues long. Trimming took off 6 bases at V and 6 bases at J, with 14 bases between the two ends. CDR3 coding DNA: TGTGCCAGCAGCGCGGGGAGGGGGAATGGCTACACCTTC. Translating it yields CASSAGRGNGYTF.